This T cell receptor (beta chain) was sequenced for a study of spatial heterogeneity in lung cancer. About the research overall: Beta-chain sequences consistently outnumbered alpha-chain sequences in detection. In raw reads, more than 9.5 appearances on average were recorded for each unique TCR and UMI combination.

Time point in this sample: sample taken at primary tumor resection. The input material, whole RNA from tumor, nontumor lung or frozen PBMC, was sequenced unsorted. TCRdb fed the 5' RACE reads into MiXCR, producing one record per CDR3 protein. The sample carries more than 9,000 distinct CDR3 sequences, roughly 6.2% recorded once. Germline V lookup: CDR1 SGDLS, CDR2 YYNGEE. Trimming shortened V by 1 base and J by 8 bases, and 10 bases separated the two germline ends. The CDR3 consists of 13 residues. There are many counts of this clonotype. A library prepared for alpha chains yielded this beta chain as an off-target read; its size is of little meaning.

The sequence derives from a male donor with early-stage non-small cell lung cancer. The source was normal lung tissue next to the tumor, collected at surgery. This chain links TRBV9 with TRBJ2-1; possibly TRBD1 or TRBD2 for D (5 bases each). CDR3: CASSVLGDYEQFF. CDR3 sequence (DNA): TGTGCCAGCAGCGTACTGGGGGATTATGAGCAGTTCTTC.